This note documents a single T cell receptor beta chain sequence. In its sample, this clone was seen once. Its antigen remains undetermined. No much larger clone is present one base from it, and per-base qualities are unavailable. CDR1 and CDR2 are drawn from the germline V gene: SGHAT, FQNNGV. There are 15 amino acids in the CDR3, from cysteine to phenylalanine inclusive. Kept here is only the CDR3 DNA, which spans 45 bases and is read in frame from base 1. Trimming costs V 5 bases and J 2 bases, and their ends lie 15 bases apart. From each donor, a single peripheral blood sample of around 120 mL on average was drawn into heparinised tubes. A BD FACSAria II and a panel including CD45RO, CCR7, CD25, CD127, CD95 and CD27 were used to sort naive, central memory, regulatory and stem cell-like memory CD4+ T cells. Purity was above 95% for every sorted population. PBMCs were separated immediately by Lymphoprep density gradient centrifugation and were stained directly, without being cultured. So that batch effects would be minimized, each experiment stained and sorted samples in pairs, pairing one healthy donor with one patient.

These data originate in a study of beta chain features in type 1 diabetes (dated by TCRdb to the late 2010s). With respect to the entire study: Patients and healthy donors did not differ in mean age, gender distribution, total cell number or subset yield. A total of 100 million to 140 million sorted cells were examined across all samples, and the number of cells per subset was strongly correlated with RNA yield. The study compared TCRB repertoires of sorted circulating CD4+ T cell subsets between recently diagnosed type 1 diabetes patients and matched healthy donors. Naive and central memory subsets were obtained from all 30 or so donors, but regulatory and stem cell-like memory subsets were isolated from only 8 patients and roughly 8 healthy donors. General conclusions and limits of the study: At VDJ recombination sites, patients with type 1 diabetes made fewer insertions and deleted more nucleotides, a pattern implying thymic rearrangement abnormalities. Because cDNA was sequenced instead of genomic DNA, highly expressing activated cells could be over-represented, though the groups showed no difference in activation or CD3 levels. PCR may preferentially amplify shorter templates, but because patient and control samples were amplified and corrected together, any resulting skew would affect both groups equally. Type 1 diabetes patients showed a moderate but significant shortening of TCRB CDR3 length in all four CD4+ subsets. HLA sub-analyses involved small numbers of individuals, so any influence of HLA type on TCRB rearrangement remained unresolved. The naive, central memory and regulatory TCRB repertoires appeared to resemble one another more closely among patients than among healthy donors.

The High Capacity cDNA Reverse Transcription Kit was used to reverse transcribe all of the isolated RNA, meaning that expressed TCRB transcripts were what got sequenced. Deep immunoSEQ sequencing was performed on naive, central memory and regulatory T cell samples, with an average of around 3.5 million total reads per sample. Sorted cells were lysed in RLT buffer, and RNA was extracted using DNase-treated RNeasy Micro or Mini kits according to cell number. Each cell subset was processed separately to prevent cross-contamination, with patient and healthy donor samples processed together. Using the immunoSEQ multiplex PCR, TCRB sequences were amplified from cDNA into 87-bp fragments spanning the CDR3 region. Sequencing of the amplicons was done on the Illumina HiSeq platform. The source study handled its data this way. PCR bias was corrected computationally using synthetic template baselines, and reads within Hamming distance 2 were collapsed, with unmergeable singletons discarded. Reads were aligned against IMGT to assign V, D and J genes, CDR3 length and insertions or deletions at six rearrangement sites. Clonotype counts were normalized to sorted cell number within each subset before computing true diversity and Gini coefficients with the tcR R package. The overlap coefficient, calculated on TCRB nucleotide sequences, was used to measure repertoire sharing. Out-of-frame TCRB sequences from naive cells were analyzed to stand in for the pre-selection repertoire. TCRdb stores this immuneACCESS table with in-frame sequences only. Part of the clones is absent; in the studies checked, under half of the shortfall reflects unresolved V genes, and no reason is known for the rest. The V and J calls and clone size come from that table; D and trimming were worked out from the DNA. The sample table lists roughly 300,000 clones, around 15% of them with a count of one. Of the sample, 0.015% to 0.02% falls within the top ten clones.

Sequencing was done on a sample of naive CD4+ T cells from blood. The cell subset or site label, read with the paper, signifies: true naive CD4+ T cells. The chain is assembled from TRBV11-2 and TRBJ1-1; TRBD1 is possibly the D segment (6 matching bases). The sequence derives from a man younger than 45 with type 1 diabetes. The DNA sequence reads TGTGCCAGCAGCCCGCTAAGGGGGGGAAACACTGAAGCTTTCTTT. Translated, it gives CASSPLRGGNTEAFF.